A selection of T cell receptor beta chains follows, all from one sample in a study of T-cell reconstitution after alpha-beta-depleted transplantation in children. TCRdb reprocessed the PCR reads via MiXCR and lists one record per CDR3 protein. The sample shows a few hundred thousand distinct CDR3 sequences, 13% of them seen only once. The material was PBMCs, obtained from the stem cell graft. These receptors originate from a human donor who donated a stem cell graft to a child with Fanconi anemia. Both conserved end residues are part of each CDR3. The D gene is left open where the match is weak. Not every row has a clone size; where given, it reads once, few, many or a size class.

J	V	size	D	DNA	CDR3
TRBJ1-5	TRBV3-1	few	-	TGTGCCAGCAGCCCCTCCGGGTCCTATCAGCCCCAGCATTTT	CASSPSGSYQPQHF
TRBJ1-1	TRBV2	few	-	TGTGCCAGCAGTGTGGTGCGGAACACTGAAGCTTTCTTT	CASSVVRNTEAFF
TRBJ2-3	TRBV27	-	TRBD2	TGTGCCAGCAGTCCAAAGCGGGGGGGAACAGATACGCAGTATTTT	CASSPKRGGTDTQYF
TRBJ1-4	TRBV5-1	-	TRBD1	TGCGCCAGCAGCTTTTCGACAGGGGGCCTGTCTAATGAAAAACTGTTTTTT	CASSFSTGGLSNEKLFF
TRBJ1-5	TRBV7-9	-	-	TGTGCCAGCAGCTTAGAAGAACTTCAGCCCCAGCATTTT	CASSLEELQPQHF
TRBJ2-1	TRBV6-5	many	-	TGTGCCAGCAGTTATTTACGGACACCTTACTACAATGAGCAGTTCTTC	CASSYLRTPYYNEQFF
TRBJ2-3	TRBV2	-	-	TGTGCCAGCAGTGAGGGGTACCCGACAATCACAGATACGCAGTATTTT	CASSEGYPTITDTQYF
TRBJ1-2	TRBV20-1	-	TRBD1	TGCAGTGCTACACGGGACAGGGAGGCCTATGGCTACACCTTC	CSATRDREAYGYTF
TRBJ2-7	TRBV11-2	many	-	TGTGCCAGCAGCTTAGGAATCGGAAGCGAGCAGTACTTC	CASSLGIGSEQYF
TRBJ2-2	TRBV12-3/TRBV12-4	many	-	TGTGCCAGCAGTTTAGCTGGGGGCACCGGGGAGCTGTTTTTT	CASSLAGGTGELFF
TRBJ2-1	TRBV10-3	-	TRBD1	TGTGCCATCAGTGAGTTGACAGGGTTGAATGAGCAGTTCTTC	CAISELTGLNEQFF
TRBJ2-4	TRBV11-2	-	-	TGTGCCAGCCAAGTAGGGACCAAAAACATTCAGTACTTC	CASQVGTKNIQYF
TRBJ1-5	TRBV6-2/TRBV6-3	many	TRBD1	TGCGCCAGCAGGGACAGAAGCAATCAGCCCCAGCATTTT	CASRDRSNQPQHF
TRBJ1-2	TRBV18	few	-	TGTGCCAGCTCACCAAGGGACTTCTATGGCTACACCTTC	CASSPRDFYGYTF
TRBJ1-5	TRBV4-1	-	-	TGCGCCAGCAGCCAAGATGGTCAGGGAGTTCAGCCCCAGCATTTT	CASSQDGQGVQPQHF
TRBJ2-7	TRBV10-3	-	TRBD1	TGTGCCATCAGTGTGGGGACAGGCTACGAGCAGTACTTC	CAISVGTGYEQYF
TRBJ1-5	TRBV6-5	-	TRBD1	TGTGCCAGCAGTCGACAGGGTTCGATGGGCAGCAATCAGCCCCAGCATTTT	CASSRQGSMGSNQPQHF
TRBJ1-5	TRBV9	many	-	TGTGCCAGCAGCGTAGACTCAGGGTCGGACCAGCCCCAGCATTTT	CASSVDSGSDQPQHF
TRBJ1-6	TRBV5-8	-	-	TGTGCCAGCAGCTTGACTGGGACGGGGGCGACTGATTCACCCCTCCACTTT	CASSLTGTGATDSPLHF
TRBJ2-1	TRBV2	-	-	TGTGCCAGCAGTGAGTCCCCGCGTCTACTATACAATGAGCAGTTCTTC	CASSESPRLLYNEQFF
TRBJ2-1	TRBV6-6	many	-	TGTGCCAGCACCCACGCGAATGAGCAGTTCTTC	CASTHANEQFF
TRBJ2-7	TRBV11-2	-	-	TGTGCCAGCAGCCTTATCCGTGGCCCCTACGAGCAGTACTTC	CASSLIRGPYEQYF
TRBJ1-1	TRBV10-3	many	TRBD1	TGTGCCGCCAGGGGGAACAGTCTAGGGGACACTGAAGCTTTCTTT	CAARGNSLGDTEAFF
TRBJ1-2	TRBV4-3	many	-	TGCGCCAGCAGCCAAGATGACAGGTACTCCGGCTACACCTTC	CASSQDDRYSGYTF
TRBJ1-5	TRBV4-2	few	-	TGTGCCAGCACCTCCGGCCCTAATCAGCCCCAGCATTTT	CASTSGPNQPQHF
TRBJ2-1	TRBV5-1	many	-	TGCGCCAGCAGCTTTTTCGGGGATGAGCAGTTCTTC	CASSFFGDEQFF
TRBJ2-7	TRBV29-1	few	TRBD1	TGCAGCGTCTCCCCGGGACAGGGGGACGAGCAGTACTTC	CSVSPGQGDEQYF
TRBJ1-1	TRBV6-5	many	TRBD1	TGTGCCAGCAGACGGCCCGGGACAGGGGTGCAGAACACTGAAGCTTTCTTT	CASRRPGTGVQNTEAFF
TRBJ2-4	TRBV12-3/TRBV12-4	many	-	TGTGCCAGCAGTTTTTCCCGGCCGGGGATTCAGTACTTC	CASSFSRPGIQYF
TRBJ1-5	TRBV27	-	-	TGTGCCAGCAGTTTTGATGGGACACATAATCAGCCCCAGCATTTT	CASSFDGTHNQPQHF
TRBJ1-4	TRBV18	-	-	TGTGCCAGCTCACCACAGCAAACGGCTGAAAAACTGTTTTTT	CASSPQQTAEKLFF
TRBJ2-7	TRBV12-3/TRBV12-4	few	-	TGTGCCAGCAGTTTATGGACGGCTTCCTACGAGCAGTACTTC	CASSLWTASYEQYF
TRBJ1-2	TRBV7-9	-	TRBD1	TGTGCCAGCAGCCGCGGGACAGATGAAGTGGGCTACACCTTC	CASSRGTDEVGYTF
TRBJ1-1	TRBV9	many	-	TGTGCCAGCAGCGCCCAGGGGAGGACTGAAGCTTTCTTT	CASSAQGRTEAFF
TRBJ2-1	TRBV5-1	few	TRBD2	TGCGCCAGCAGCGGCGGGGGGGCTATCTCCTACAATGAGCAGTTCTTC	CASSGGGAISYNEQFF
TRBJ2-2	TRBV11-3	-	-	TGTGCCAGCAGCTACTCCGAGAGTGCGAACACCGGGGAGCTGTTTTTT	CASSYSESANTGELFF
TRBJ2-5	TRBV6-1	few	-	TGTGCCAGCAGCCCCCAAAGGGTAGACCAAGAGACCCAGTACTTC	CASSPQRVDQETQYF
TRBJ2-5	TRBV29-1	-	TRBD1	TGCAGCGTTGAAGCCGGGACAGGGGGACTAGTCTACTTC	CSVEAGTGGLVYF
TRBJ2-7	TRBV24-1	few	-	TGTGCCACCAGTGACGAATATCCTGACAGTCTTAGCGTCTACGAGCAGTACTTC	CATSDEYPDSLSVYEQYF
TRBJ1-3	TRBV20-1	-	-	TGCAGTGCTCGGGACCCGTTAACTGGAAACACCATATATTTT	CSARDPLTGNTIYF
TRBJ2-2	TRBV6-2/TRBV6-3	many	TRBD1	TGTGCCAGCAGTCGACAGGGCCGCACCGGGGAGCTGTTTTTT	CASSRQGRTGELFF
TRBJ2-1	TRBV10-3	-	-	TGTGCCACCCGTGGGGGGCAAAACAATGAGCAGTTCTTC	CATRGGQNNEQFF
TRBJ2-3	TRBV6-1	few	TRBD2	TGTGCCAGCCGCGTAACTAGCGGGGTTCCGGGTACGCAGTATTTT	CASRVTSGVPGTQYF